These 10 T cell receptor beta chains originate from one sample sequenced in a study of cytomegalovirus exposure and HLA in healthy donors. 60 Vbeta and 13 Jbeta primers were used in PCR. Here immunoSEQ multiplex PCR was the method, and the copy in TCRdb shows in-frame clones only, minus some. The table includes approximately 150,000 clones, about three quarters detected once. Sequenced input: PBMCs. All receptors derive from a woman aged 40 to 55 in good health and CMV-seropositive.

This sequence joins TRBV7-8 and TRBJ1-4; D gene ambiguous. The CDR3 runs to 15 residues. The V gene lost 1 base and the J gene lost 5 bases, with 11 bases spanning the gap. Per germline, CDR1 SGHVS and CDR2 FQNEAQ. CDR3 sequence: CASSLETIPNEKLFF. As DNA, the CDR3 is TGTGCCAGCAGCTTAGAGACAATCCCAAATGAAAAACTGTTTTTT.

This chain links TRBV7-9 with TRBJ2-7, with D perhaps TRBD1 (5 bases). Per the germline V gene, CDR1 is SEHNR and CDR2 is FQNEAQ (reference sequence). The germline V and J ends were trimmed by 5 bases and 3 bases, with 11 bases remaining between them. This CDR3 region has 13 residues. CDR3 protein: CASSPDSNYEQYF. CDR3 coding DNA: TGTGCCAGCAGCCCAGACAGTAACTACGAGCAGTACTTC.

J is TRBJ1-6 and V is TRBV7-2; D unresolved. Trimming removed 5 bases from V and 0 bases from J, with 8 bases in between. Per the germline V gene, CDR1 is SGHTA and CDR2 is FQGNSA. This CDR3 comprises 15 residues. The CDR3 loop reads CASSPRSSYNSPLHF. The CDR3 coding sequence is TGTGCCAGCAGCCCGAGGAGCTCCTATAATTCACCCCTCCACTTT.

This chain links TRBV27 with TRBJ1-3; no clear D gene. The CDR3 spans 15 residues. Germline CDR1 MNHEY, CDR2 SMNVEV (reference sequence). V was pared by 4 bases and J by 0 bases, with 10 bases between. The CDR3 DNA sequence: TGTGCCAGCAGTTCTGCGGAGAGCTCTGGAAACACCATATATTTT. It yields the protein CASSSAESSGNTIYF.

As regards this clone: Mismatch with germline at one junction end may stem from a read error. The genes are TRBV13 and TRBJ2-4, with a tentative D call TRBD1 (6 bases). The germline V gene has CDR1 PRHDT and CDR2 FYEKMQ (reference sequence). The CDR3 totals 14 residues. The chain's CDR3 is CASSVGGNKNSQYF. CDR3 in DNA: TGTGCCAGCAGCGTTGGGGGCAACAAAAACAGTCAGTACTTC.

The chain carries TRBV6-5 and TRBJ1-2; D call uncertain. Germline CDR1 and CDR2: MNHEY and SVGAGI. The CDR3 has 14 amino acids. Trimming left V 8 bases short and J 4 bases short, with 17 bases between. Here the CDR3 reads CASRGGVGSYGYTF. As DNA, the CDR3 is TGTGCCAGCCGCGGCGGGGTTGGCTCCTATGGCTACACCTTC.

The rearrangement joins TRBV4-3 to TRBJ1-1; D not resolved. The CDR3 is 15 amino acids. CDR1 LGHNA and CDR2 YSLEER come from the germline V gene. The germline V and J ends were trimmed by 1 base and 3 bases, with 12 bases remaining between them. DNA of the CDR3: TGCGCCAGCAGCCAAGGGACGGGATTTGACACTGAAGCTTTCTTT. Translated: CASSQGTGFDTEAFF.

V and J are TRBV7-2 and TRBJ2-5, with a tentative D call TRBD2 (5 bases). The length of the CDR3 is 13 residues. The V gene's germline CDR1 is SGHTA and CDR2 FQGNSA. The V end lost 4 bases, the J end lost 5 bases, and 11 bases lay between the germline ends. The CDR3 sequence: CASSSRRGETQYF. The CDR3 DNA sequence: TGTGCCAGCAGCTCCCGCCGAGGGGAGACCCAGTACTTC.

This clone was detected a few times. This rearrangement joins TRBV30 to TRBJ1-5; D gene ambiguous. Trimming cost V 2 bases and J 5 bases, with 7 bases left between them. This CDR3 has 12 amino acids. Germline V gives CDR1 GTSNPN, CDR2 SVGIG (reference sequence). CDR3 region: CAWSRLDQPQHF. The CDR3 bases are TGTGCCTGGAGTCGGCTAGATCAGCCCCAGCATTTT. Full variable domain (rest looked up from reference TRBV30 and TRBJ1-5): SQTIHQWPATLVQPVGSPLSLECTVEGTSNPNLYWYRQAAGRGLQLLFYSVGIGQISSEVPQNLSASRPQDRQFILSSKKLLLSDSGFYLCAWSRLDQPQHFGDGTRLSIL.

This clone was seen only a few times. V usage is TRBV10-3 and J usage is TRBJ2-1; TRBD2 matches 8 bases. The CDR3 is 17 amino acids. Germline V gives CDR1 ENHRY, CDR2 SYGVKD. The junction had 14 bases not matched to a gene; V was cut back by 2 bases and J by 8 bases. CDR3 bases: TGTGCCATCAGTGAGGGTCGGGGGGGCCGGTCGGTGCATGAGCAGTTCTTC. It translates to CAISEGRGGRSVHEQFF.